This T cell receptor beta chain was sequenced during a study of T cell clusters in autoimmune cytopenias. General study results and limits: Primary autoimmune cytopenia patients seemingly lacked the physiological T cell clusters found in healthy donors. The T cell clusters came from computational analysis alone and lack functional validation.

In the case of this clonotype: Its specificity is not known.

Some 40,000 genome equivalents of blood DNA were amplified for TRB. TRB rearrangements were amplified by touch-down multiplex PCR with mixed TRB-A/B primers. TCRdb reprocessed the multiplex PCR reads and reports one entry per CDR3 protein, with no DNA. The sample totals 2,200 or so distinct CDR3 sequences. The receptor was isolated from a human donor with an autoimmune cytopenia or autoimmune hepatitis (not recorded which). Sequencing was carried out using peripheral blood.

CDR3 amino acids: CASSHTDTQYF. The chain has TRBV6-6 and TRBJ2-3. CDR1 MNHNY and CDR2 SVGAGI come from the germline V gene (reference sequence). This CDR3 has 11 residues.